What follows are 32 T cell receptor beta chains derived from one specimen sequenced in a study of T cell responses to AZD1222 COVID-19 vaccine. TCRdb's table, derived via immunoSEQ multiplex PCR, lists solely in-frame clones and lacks some. The sample records roughly 99,000 clones, approximately 93% being singletons. The material was peripheral blood, obtained 28 days after the second AZD1222 dose. These receptors originate from an adult who received the AZD1222 COVID-19 vaccine.

This clone occurred once. This chain connects TRBV7-8 to TRBJ1-5; D possibly corresponds to TRBD1 (5 bases). The CDR3 consists of 13 residues. The germline V gene encodes CDR1 SGHVS and CDR2 FQNEAQ. V dropped 5 bases and J dropped 6 bases, with 11 bases sitting between them. The CDR3 protein is CASSRQRAQPQHF. For the CDR3, the DNA is TGTGCCAGCAGCCGACAGCGGGCTCAGCCCCAGCATTTT.

The J gene is TRBJ2-7, the V gene TRBV10-2; D uncertain. V lost 3 bases and J lost 4, with 10 bases in between. Looked up from germline, CDR1 is WSHSY and CDR2 is SAAADI. This CDR3 is 13 amino acids long. The CDR3 loop reads CASSDSAPYEQYF. The DNA of the CDR3 is TGCGCCAGCAGTGACTCGGCCCCTTACGAGCAGTACTTC.

This chain connects TRBV7-8 to TRBJ1-1; D is uncertain. The V and J ends lost 5 bases and 5 bases respectively, with 18 bases between them. Germline V gives CDR1 SGHVS, CDR2 FQNEAQ. This CDR3 is built from 15 residues. This CDR3 is CASSPDWARRTEAFF. The CDR3 nucleotides are TGTGCCAGCAGCCCTGACTGGGCCCGGAGGACTGAAGCTTTCTTT. Using reference TRBV7-8 and TRBJ1-1 for the parts outside the CDR3, the full variable domain is GAGVSQSPRYKVAKRGQDVALRCDPISGHVSLFWYQQALGQGPEFLTYFQNEAQLDKSGLPSDRFFAERPEGSVSTLKIQRTQQEDSAVYLCASSPDWARRTEAFFGQGTRLTVV.

The rearrangement uses TRBV7-9 and TRBJ2-3; D unclear. The germline V gene has CDR1 SEHNR and CDR2 FQNEAQ (reference sequence). The CDR3 is 15 amino acids. The ends were cut back, 1 base at V and 4 bases at J, with 12 bases in the middle. Written as DNA, the CDR3 is TGTGCCAGCAGCTTAGTAGGACGTCTCTCAGATACGCAGTATTTT. It specifies CASSLVGRLSDTQYF.

This rearrangement joins TRBV7-9 to TRBJ2-7, with 8 bases identical to TRBD1. Germline CDR1 and CDR2: SEHNR and FQNEAQ (reference sequence). This CDR3 region has 14 residues. Trimming cost V 5 bases and J 2 bases; bases outside gene matches: 5. The CDR3 spells CASSPRGLAYEQYF. Written as DNA, the CDR3 is TGTGCCAGCAGCCCCAGGGGGCTTGCCTACGAGCAGTACTTC.

This rearrangement joins TRBV11-2 to TRBJ2-7; D unclear. The CDR3 runs to 12 residues. CDR1 and CDR2 from the germline V gene are SGHAT and FQNNGV. DNA for the CDR3: TGTCTTTCAGGCCCCAGCTCCTACGAGCAGTACTTC. It specifies CLSGPSSYEQYF.

This chain connects TRBV10-2 to TRBJ2-7; TRBD2 matches 12 bases. This CDR3 comprises 17 residues. Losses at the gene ends were 4 bases for V and 6 bases for J; bases not matched to a gene: 13. Germline V gene sequence: CDR1 WSHSY, CDR2 SAAADI. CDR3 loop: CASSGRLAGEPLVEQYF. The CDR3 region has the DNA TGCGCCAGCAGTGGAAGACTAGCGGGAGAACCCCTAGTCGAGCAGTACTTC.

This clone has more than one count but fewer than ten. The DNA of the CDR3 is TGCAGCACAAACAGCCCCACTTCTGCGGGTGAAGCTTTCTTT. Its translation is CSTNSPTSAGEAFF. The rearrangement links TRBV29-1 to TRBJ1-1, with unresolved D. CDR3 length: 14 residues. Trimming stripped 8 bases from V and 7 bases from J, with 23 bases between. Looked up from germline, CDR1 is SQVTM and CDR2 is ANQGSEA.

Here the CDR3 reads CASSETEQGFSAFF. DNA for the CDR3: TGTGCCAGCAGTGAGACTGAACAGGGGTTCTCAGCTTTCTTT. The genes are TRBV6-1 and TRBJ1-1, with TRBD1 matching 7 bases. Germline CDR1 and CDR2: MNHNS and SASEGT. The CDR3 is 14 amino acids. The trim removed 3 bases at V and 10 bases at J, leaving 11 bases unmatched.

The chain joins TRBV6-5 to TRBJ2-7, with 7 bases that match TRBD2. V trimming: 3 bases; J trimming: 3 bases; junction bases outside the gene matches: 5. The CDR3 is 14 amino acids. From germline, CDR1 is MNHEY and CDR2 SVGAGI. CDR3 sequence (DNA): TGTGCCAGCAGTTATGGGGACTACCGCTACGAGCAGTACTTC. It codes for CASSYGDYRYEQYF.

The chain is built from TRBV9 and TRBJ2-7, with 7 bases matching TRBD1. This CDR3 has 14 residues. Germline V gives CDR1 SGDLS, CDR2 YYNGEE. The junction had 5 bases not matched to a gene; V was cut back by 3 bases and J by 2 bases. In nucleotides, the CDR3 is TGTGCCAGCAGCGCCCGGGACAGCCCCTACGAGCAGTACTTC. Protein: CASSARDSPYEQYF. Together with reference TRBV9 and TRBJ2-7, the CDR3 gives the full variable domain: DSGVTQTPKHLITATGQRVTLRCSPRSGDLSVYWYQQSLDQGLQFLIQYYNGEERAKGNILERFSAQQFPDLHSELNLSSLELGDSALYFCASSARDSPYEQYFGPGTRLTVT.

V usage is TRBV24-1 and J usage is TRBJ1-5, with D uncertain. Looked up from germline, CDR1 is KGHDR and CDR2 is SFDVKD. Trimming left V 7 bases short and J 0 bases short, with 21 bases between. CDR3 size: 18 residues. CDR3 protein: CATSSGSSTDYSNQPQHF. In nucleotides, the CDR3 is TGTGCCACCAGCTCCGGGAGCAGCACCGACTATAGCAATCAGCCCCAGCATTTT.

CDR3: CASSIVQTNTEAFF. The DNA of the CDR3 is TGTGCCAGTAGTATAGTACAGACGAACACTGAAGCTTTCTTT. V is TRBV19 and J is TRBJ1-1; D remains unclear. CDR3 size: 14 residues. V was trimmed by 1 base and J by 1 base, leaving 7 bases between them. Germline CDR1 is LNHDA and CDR2 is SQIVND (reference sequence). Supplemented by reference TRBV19 and TRBJ1-1, the full variable domain reads DGGITQSPKYLFRKEGQNVTLSCEQNLNHDAMYWYRQDPGQGLRLIYYSQIVNDFQKGDIAEGYSVSREKKESFPLTVTSAQKNPTAFYLCASSIVQTNTEAFFGQGTRLTVV.

V usage is TRBV6-5 and J usage is TRBJ1-4; no firm D call. Looked up from germline, CDR1 is MNHEY and CDR2 is SVGAGI. Trimming pared 8 bases from V and 6 bases from J, leaving 13 bases between. The CDR3 sequence is 13 residues long. The CDR3: CASSGQSHEKLFF. The DNA for the CDR3 is TGTGCCAGCTCCGGCCAGAGTCATGAAAAACTGTTTTTT.

This sequence joins TRBV5-1 and TRBJ2-5, with 13 bases that match TRBD2. V was pared by 4 bases and J by 5 bases, with 8 bases of the junction left unmatched. This CDR3 has 16 amino acids. Germline V CDR1 and CDR2: SGHRS, YFSETQ. CDR3 bases: TGCGCCAGCAGCCTGGGGACTAGCGGGATAGGGGAGACCCAGTACTTC. Amino acids: CASSLGTSGIGETQYF.

In its sample, this clone was seen once. V is TRBV4-2 and J is TRBJ1-4; D is uncertain. The CDR3 runs 14 residues. Deletions cut 4 bases from V and 1 base from J, with 7 bases between. Germline CDR1 reads LGHNA; CDR2 reads YNFKEQ. DNA of the CDR3: TGTGCCAGCAGCCTGATTGGAACTAATGAAAAACTGTTTTTT. Amino acids: CASSLIGTNEKLFF.

The gene calls are TRBV7-9 and TRBJ2-7, with D possibly matching TRBD2 (5 bases). Germline assignment: CDR1 SEHNR and CDR2 FQNEAQ (reference sequence). V lost 1 base and J lost 2, with 12 bases in between. The CDR3 consists of 15 residues. The CDR3 is CASSLGPGNTYEQYF. The CDR3 DNA is TGTGCCAGCAGCTTAGGTCCGGGGAACACCTACGAGCAGTACTTC. Variable domain in full (rest from reference TRBV7-9 and TRBJ2-7): DTGVSQNPRHKITKRGQNVTFRCDPISEHNRLYWYRQTLGQGPEFLTYFQNEAQLEKSRLLSDRFSAERPKGSFSTLEIQRTEQGDSAMYLCASSLGPGNTYEQYFGPGTRLTVT.

The chain links TRBV19 to TRBJ1-5, with D possibly being TRBD1 (5 bases). This CDR3 comprises 16 residues. The V gene's germline CDR1 is LNHDA and CDR2 SQIVND (reference sequence). The V end lost 5 bases, the J end lost 0 bases, and 14 bases lay between the germline ends. Here the CDR3 reads CASSDWDPNSNQPQHF. CDR3 nucleotide sequence: TGTGCCAGTAGTGACTGGGACCCCAATAGCAATCAGCCCCAGCATTTT.

The V gene is TRBV19, the J gene TRBJ2-3; D not resolved. Germline CDR1 LNHDA, CDR2 SQIVND (reference sequence). Trimming left V 1 base short and J 0 bases short, with 8 bases between. The CDR3 extends over 15 amino acids. The CDR3 sequence: CASSIAGTSTDTQYF. For the CDR3, the DNA is TGTGCCAGTAGTATAGCTGGAACTAGCACAGATACGCAGTATTTT.

The chain couples TRBV27 to TRBJ1-2; D gene ambiguous. The length of the CDR3 is 11 residues. Per germline, CDR1 MNHEY and CDR2 SMNVEV (reference sequence). Between the trimmed V and J ends, which lost 7 bases and 7 bases, there was a span of 10 bases. CDR3: CASINLSGYTF. CDR3 nucleotide sequence: TGTGCCAGCATTAATCTATCTGGCTACACCTTC.

The rearrangement links TRBV28 to TRBJ2-3; D is tentatively TRBD1 or TRBD2 (5 bases each). The CDR3 is made up of 14 amino acids. Trimming removed 5 bases at V and 3 bases at J, with 12 bases between. CDR1 and CDR2 from the germline V gene are MDHEN and SYDVKM. The CDR3 reads CASSLPGPTDTQYF. The CDR3, as DNA: TGTGCCAGCAGTCTCCCGGGGCCTACAGATACGCAGTATTTT. Supplemented by reference TRBV28 and TRBJ2-3, the full variable domain reads DVKVTQSSRYLVKRTGEKVFLECVQDMDHENMFWYRQDPGLGLRLIYFSYDVKMKEKGDIPEGYSVSREKKERFSLILESASTNQTSMYLCASSLPGPTDTQYFGPGTRLTVL.

V usage is TRBV5-5 and J usage is TRBJ2-1; no firm D call. V was clipped by 4 bases and J by 9 bases, with 17 bases between them. CDR1 SGHKS and CDR2 YYEKEE come from the germline V gene (reference sequence). The CDR3 runs 14 residues. CDR3 residues: CASSQATGIGEQFF. The DNA of the CDR3 is TGTGCCAGCAGCCAGGCAACGGGTATCGGTGAGCAGTTCTTC.

The V gene is TRBV27, the J gene TRBJ2-6; D gene uncertain. The CDR3 length is 16 residues. From germline, CDR1 is MNHEY and CDR2 SMNVEV (reference sequence). V was pared by 4 bases and J by 3 bases, with 13 bases between. The CDR3 DNA reads as TGTGCCAGCAGTTCGCCAGGATCGATTGGGGCCAACGTCCTGACTTTC. Amino acids: CASSSPGSIGANVLTF. The full variable domain, its missing parts supplied by reference TRBV27 and TRBJ2-6, is EAQVTQNPRYLITVTGKKLTVTCSQNMNHEYMSWYRQDPGLGLRQIYYSMNVEVTDKGDVPEGYKVSRKEKRNFPLILESPSPNQTSLYFCASSSPGSIGANVLTFGAGSRLTVL.

The chain has TRBV28 and TRBJ1-4; 10 bases agree with TRBD1. From germline, CDR1 is MDHEN and CDR2 SYDVKM. With 6 bases clipped from V and 4 bases from J, the junction kept 5 bases outside the gene matches. This CDR3 is 15 amino acids long. The CDR3 DNA follows: TGTGCCAGCAGCCGGGGACAGGGGATTAATGAAAAACTGTTTTTT. Translation: CASSRGQGINEKLFF. Full variable domain (remainder filled in from reference TRBV28 and TRBJ1-4): DVKVTQSSRYLVKRTGEKVFLECVQDMDHENMFWYRQDPGLGLRLIYFSYDVKMKEKGDIPEGYSVSREKKERFSLILESASTNQTSMYLCASSRGQGINEKLFFGSGTQLSVL.

The chain is built from TRBV11-2 and TRBJ2-7; D possibly corresponds to TRBD2 (6 bases). From germline, CDR1 is SGHAT and CDR2 FQNNGV. The CDR3 sequence is 13 residues long. V shed 5 bases and J shed 3 bases, with 11 bases lying between them. CDR3 in DNA: TGTGCCAGCAGCGGAGGGACTTACTACGAGCAGTACTTC. Its protein product is CASSGGTYYEQYF. The full variable domain, with the rest looked up from reference TRBV11-2 and TRBJ2-7, is EAGVAQSPRYKIIEKRQSVAFWCNPISGHATLYWYQQILGQGPKLLIQFQNNGVVDDSQLPKDRFSAERLKGVDSTLKIQPAKLEDSAVYLCASSGGTYYEQYFGPGTRLTVT.

V gene TRBV5-4 combines with J gene TRBJ2-1, with TRBD2 as a possible D gene (6 bases). The CDR3 has 15 amino acids. Germline values: CDR1 SGHNT, CDR2 YYREEE (reference sequence). V dropped 7 bases and J dropped 0 bases, with 14 bases sitting between them. Here the CDR3 reads CASGPTSNSYNEQFF. CDR3 sequence (DNA): TGTGCCAGCGGTCCTACTAGCAACTCCTACAATGAGCAGTTCTTC.

The chain uses TRBV6-1 and TRBJ1-2, with unresolved D. Germline assignment: CDR1 MNHNS and CDR2 SASEGT. CDR3 length equals 13 residues. V dropped 1 base and J dropped 4 bases, with 7 bases sitting between them. The DNA of the CDR3 is TGTGCCAGCAGTGAAGGCTTGGCCTATGGCTACACCTTC. Protein sequence: CASSEGLAYGYTF.

V and J are TRBV9 and TRBJ2-1; 7 positions agree with TRBD2. CDR3 length: 14 residues. Germline V gene sequence: CDR1 SGDLS, CDR2 YYNGEE. The trim removed 4 bases at V and 6 bases at J, leaving 7 bases unmatched. In DNA form, the CDR3 reads TGTGCCAGCAGCTACCAAGCGGGACTCAATGAGCAGTTCTTC. Amino acid sequence: CASSYQAGLNEQFF.

The chain couples TRBV2 to TRBJ2-7; D perhaps matches TRBD1 (6 bases). This CDR3 contains 12 residues. Germline CDR1 SNHLY, CDR2 FYNNEI. Trimming stripped 8 bases from V and 0 bases from J, with 8 bases between. Here the CDR3 DNA reads TGTGCCAGCGCAGGGGCCTCCTACGAGCAGTACTTC. This sequence encodes CASAGASYEQYF.

The J gene is TRBJ1-3, the V gene TRBV6-2 or TRBV6-3; D is unresolved. This CDR3 is 18 amino acids long. The germline V and J ends were trimmed by 4 bases and 2 bases, with 21 bases remaining between them. Germline values: CDR1 MNHEY, CDR2 SVGEGT. CDR3 DNA: TGTGCCAGCAGTTCGCCCTACTCGCTTCGGATTGCTGGAAACACCATATATTTT. It codes for CASSSPYSLRIAGNTIYF.

The rearrangement joins TRBV27 to TRBJ2-2, with D tentatively TRBD1 (8 bases). V was clipped by 5 bases and J by 5 bases, with 15 bases between them. This CDR3 spans 15 amino acids. Germline values: CDR1 MNHEY, CDR2 SMNVEV (reference sequence). CDR3 sequence reads: CASSVNRGGTGELFF. As DNA, the CDR3 is TGTGCCAGCAGTGTGAACAGGGGGGGAACCGGGGAGCTGTTTTTT.

The chain is built from TRBV19 and TRBJ2-7; TRBD2 matches 9 bases. Per the germline V gene, CDR1 is LNHDA and CDR2 is SQIVND (reference sequence). This CDR3 region has 15 residues. V gave up 1 base and J gave up 2 bases; unmatched junction bases: 3. This chain's CDR3 is CASSIASGNTYEQYF. In DNA form, the CDR3 reads TGTGCCAGTAGTATAGCTAGCGGGAATACCTACGAGCAGTACTTC.